This entry lists 7 T cell receptor beta chains sequenced from one sample in a study of blood T cell repertoires in COVID-19. Using immunoSEQ multiplex PCR, the repertoire was profiled, and TCRdb retains in-frame clones only, with some absent. The sample has some 350,000 clones, over 80% seen once. Sequenced sample: peripheral blood. These receptors all come from a woman in her fifties or sixties with COVID-19, enrolled during active disease.

This chain links TRBV6-2 or TRBV6-3 with TRBJ1-3; D is uncertain. Germline V lookup: CDR1 MNHEY, CDR2 SVGEGT. Trimming removed 2 bases at V and 0 bases at J, with 8 bases between. The CDR3 spans 15 residues. CDR3 in amino acids: CASSYEASSGNTIYF. The CDR3 nucleotides read TGTGCCAGCAGTTACGAAGCGAGCTCTGGAAACACCATATATTTT.

This sequence joins TRBV13 and TRBJ1-4, with TRBD1 matching 8 bases. Germline loops: CDR1 PRHDT, CDR2 FYEKMQ (reference sequence). The CDR3 consists of 14 residues. The V and J ends lost 3 bases and 5 bases, in that order; junction bases with no gene match: 2. The DNA of the CDR3 is TGTGCCAGCAGCTTGAACAGGGGGAATGAAAAACTGTTTTTT. Amino acids: CASSLNRGNEKLFF.

The chain couples TRBV6-5 to TRBJ2-2; 13 positions agree with TRBD2. Germline loops: CDR1 MNHEY, CDR2 SVGAGI. The CDR3 sequence is 15 residues long. The V and J ends lost 7 bases and 5 bases, in that order; junction bases with no gene match: 4. In DNA, the CDR3 is TGTGCCAGCAAGGCGGGACTAGCGGGAACCGGGGAGCTGTTTTTT. It codes for CASKAGLAGTGELFF.

This clone has only one observation. The chain couples TRBV5-1 to TRBJ2-1, with D maybe TRBD1 (5 bases). Trimming stripped 4 bases from V and 0 bases from J, with 11 bases between. The CDR3 totals 15 residues. Germline V CDR1 and CDR2: SGHRS, YFSETQ. DNA for the CDR3: TGCGCCAGCAGCATCGACAGCAGCTCCTACAATGAGCAGTTCTTC. The encoded protein is CASSIDSSSYNEQFF.

V gene TRBV18 combines with J gene TRBJ1-4, with D maybe TRBD1 (6 bases). V shed 3 bases and J shed 0 bases, with 11 bases lying between them. CDR3 length: 16 residues. Germline lookup yields CDR1 KGHSH and CDR2 LQKENI. CDR3 in DNA: TGTGCCAGCTCACCCGACAGGCACCCAACTAATGAAAAACTGTTTTTT. Protein sequence: CASSPDRHPTNEKLFF.

The chain is built from TRBV11-3 and TRBJ2-3; 7 nucleotides match TRBD2. CDR1 and CDR2 from the germline V gene are SGHNT and YENEEA. The CDR3 extends over 16 amino acids. Trimming took 5 bases from V and 4 from J; bases not matched to a gene: 12. The CDR3 region is CASSPPLGEGPDTQYF. The CDR3 DNA follows: TGTGCCAGCAGCCCTCCTTTGGGGGAGGGCCCAGATACGCAGTATTTT.

The V and J genes are TRBV30 and TRBJ2-3; 11 bases agree with TRBD2. This CDR3 spans 17 amino acids. The V gene's germline CDR1 is GTSNPN and CDR2 SVGIG (reference sequence). Trimming took 0 bases from V and 0 from J; bases not matched to a gene: 5. CDR3 sequence (DNA): TGTGCCTGGAGTGTAGGGACTAGCGGCTCTAGCACAGATACGCAGTATTTT. Protein product: CAWSVGTSGSSTDTQYF.